A single sample gave rise to the 18 T cell receptor beta chains below, sequenced in a study of human T cells and chemical hapten exposure. TCRdb itself ran the RACE reads through MiXCR, one entry per CDR3 protein. Of about 77,000 distinct CDR3 sequences in the sample, 8.6% were seen once. Time point of the sample: healthy volunteer bleed at 6 weeks. RNA extraction used unfractionated whole blood as the source of total RNA. The sample comprised whole blood. These receptors all stem from a female donor in good health. Some clones in this sample may be carry-over from other donors' samples.

J is TRBJ2-7 and V is TRBV7-8; D may correspond to TRBD1 or TRBD2 (5 bases each). The V gene lost 4 bases and the J gene lost 13 bases, with 14 bases spanning the gap. Germline values: CDR1 SGHVS, CDR2 FQNEAQ. The length of the CDR3 is 11 residues. In nucleotides, the CDR3 is TGTGCCAGCAGCTCCGGGACCGTTGCTTACTTC. Its translation is CASSSGTVAYF.

This clonotype was found a few times. The DNA for the CDR3 is TGTGCCAGCAGTTTAGGGACAGCAGTCATCGGCTACACCTTC. Amino acid sequence: CASSLGTAVIGYTF. The J gene is TRBJ1-2, the V gene TRBV12-3 or TRBV12-4; D is perhaps TRBD1 (6 bases). Trimming removed 1 base from V and 8 bases from J, with 14 bases in between. The CDR3 has 14 amino acids.

This clonotype has just a few counts. The chain links TRBV30 to TRBJ2-7, with 10 bases identical to TRBD1. There are 13 residues in the CDR3. Germline CDR1 is GTSNPN and CDR2 is SVGIG (reference sequence). Germline trimming cut 4 bases from V and 4 bases from J; bases unmatched to any gene: 4. In DNA form, the CDR3 reads TGTGCCTGGACTCGGGACAGGGGTTACGAGCAGTACTTC. Encoded protein: CAWTRDRGYEQYF.

This clonotype was counted many times. The rearrangement uses TRBV20-1 and TRBJ2-1; 8 bases line up with TRBD1. The J segment lost 4 bases and the V segment lost 6 bases, leaving 8 bases of the junction unmatched. This CDR3 region has 14 residues. Per the germline V gene, CDR1 is DFQATT and CDR2 is SNEGSKA (reference sequence). The CDR3 nucleotides are TGCAGTGCAGGACAGGGAGATCGGTACAATGAGCAGTTCTTC. Encoded protein: CSAGQGDRYNEQFF.

V usage is TRBV16 and J usage is TRBJ1-1; 7 nucleotides line up with TRBD1. Trimming cost V 2 bases and J 10 bases; bases outside gene matches: 13. This CDR3 contains 15 residues. Germline CDR1 KGHSY, CDR2 FQNENV. CDR3 sequence reads: CASSQLGTAIHVAFF. The CDR3 nucleotides read TGTGCCAGCAGCCAACTAGGGACAGCCATACATGTAGCTTTCTTT.

This clonotype was seen ten or more times. The V and J genes are TRBV20-1 and TRBJ2-1, with D perhaps assigned TRBD1 or TRBD2 (7 bases each). CDR1 DFQATT and CDR2 SNEGSKA come from the germline V gene (reference sequence). The V end was cut by 3 bases, the J end by 7 bases, with 16 bases between. CDR3 size: 14 residues. Written as DNA, the CDR3 is TGCAGTGCTAGGGCCGCAGGGGGGGTAAATGAGCAGTTCTTC. This codes for CSARAAGGVNEQFF.

The genes are TRBV10-3 and TRBJ2-3, with 9 bases that match TRBD2. With 6 bases clipped from V and 0 bases from J, the junction kept 7 bases outside the gene matches. CDR3 length equals 16 residues. CDR1 is ENHRY, CDR2 SYGVKD, per germline. CDR3 region: CAISRRAGGSTDTQYF. In DNA form, the CDR3 reads TGTGCCATCAGCCGTCGAGCGGGGGGAAGCACAGATACGCAGTATTTT.

There are many counts of this clonotype. The chain is built from TRBV12-3 or TRBV12-4 and TRBJ1-5; possibly TRBD1 for D (5 bases). The germline V and J ends were trimmed by 3 bases and 2 bases, with 8 bases remaining between them. This CDR3 contains 14 residues. The CDR3 sequence is CASSFSRGNQPQHF. CDR3 sequence (DNA): TGTGCCAGCAGTTTTTCCAGGGGCAATCAGCCCCAGCATTTT.

This clonotype was counted a few times. The genes are TRBV28 and TRBJ2-7, with 7 bases identical to TRBD2. This CDR3 is built from 16 residues. Trimming cost V 2 bases and J 1 base; bases outside gene matches: 8. Germline lookup yields CDR1 MDHEN and CDR2 SYDVKM. The CDR3 reads CASSLPTGGPSYEQYF. CDR3 nucleotides: TGTGCCAGCAGTTTACCCACGGGGGGACCGTCCTACGAGCAGTACTTC.

CDR3 residues: CSARGQGGADTQYF. The DNA of the CDR3 is TGCAGTGCTAGGGGACAGGGTGGCGCAGATACGCAGTATTTT. J is TRBJ2-3 and V is TRBV20-1, with 9 bases lining up with TRBD1. V was pared by 3 bases and J by 4 bases, with 5 bases of the junction left unmatched. Per the germline V gene, CDR1 is DFQATT and CDR2 is SNEGSKA (reference sequence). CDR3 size: 14 residues.

This clonotype was picked up many times. This rearrangement joins TRBV27 to TRBJ2-7, with D maybe TRBD1 (7 bases). Germline loops: CDR1 MNHEY, CDR2 SMNVEV (reference sequence). The CDR3 has 17 amino acids. The V and J ends lost 3 bases and 3 bases respectively, with 21 bases between them. The CDR3 region is CASSLTWRDSRGYEQYF. CDR3 DNA sequence: TGTGCCAGCAGTTTGACCTGGAGGGACAGCCGGGGCTACGAGCAGTACTTC.

V usage is TRBV19 and J usage is TRBJ2-2; the D gene is possibly TRBD1 (5 bases). There are 18 residues in the CDR3. V shed 4 bases and J shed 3 bases, with 21 bases lying between them. Germline assignment: CDR1 LNHDA and CDR2 SQIVND (reference sequence). CDR3 DNA sequence: TGTGCCAGTAGTACCCCCCGGGTGGGGCGAAAATACACCGGGGAGCTGTTTTTT. It codes for CASSTPRVGRKYTGELFF.

This clonotype was detected only a few times. The rearrangement joins TRBV19 to TRBJ1-4; 11 bases map to TRBD1. Germline V gene lookup returns CDR1 LNHDA and CDR2 SQIVND (reference sequence). V lost 5 bases and J lost 5; bases outside the gene matches: 13. The CDR3 has 18 amino acids. The CDR3 here is CASSETAGTGGSNEKLFF. CDR3 DNA: TGTGCCAGTAGTGAAACCGCCGGGACAGGGGGATCGAATGAAAAACTGTTTTTT.

Many counts were recorded for this clonotype. The genes are TRBV27 and TRBJ2-7, with no clear D. V gave up 6 bases and J gave up 2 bases, with 11 bases separating them. The CDR3 has 13 residues. Per the germline V gene, CDR1 is MNHEY and CDR2 is SMNVEV (reference sequence). CDR3 sequence: CASSRTKAYEQYF. CDR3 bases: TGTGCCAGCAGCCGGACGAAGGCCTACGAGCAGTACTTC.

V and J are TRBV3-1 and TRBJ2-3, with 9 bases identical to TRBD2. Per germline, CDR1 LGHDT and CDR2 YNNKEL (reference sequence). The CDR3 spans 18 residues. The V and J ends lost 1 base and 3 bases, in that order; junction bases with no gene match: 11. The CDR3 bases are TGTGCCAGCAGCCAAGTTGCGCGGGGGGGGATCGAAACAGATACGCAGTATTTT. Protein sequence: CASSQVARGGIETDTQYF.

This chain's CDR3 is CASSLVVGSEQFF. CDR3 sequence (DNA): TGCGCCAGCAGCTTGGTGGTAGGGAGCGAGCAGTTCTTC. V and J are TRBV5-1 and TRBJ2-1; tentatively, D is TRBD2 (5 bases). Germline V gene sequence: CDR1 SGHRS, CDR2 YFSETQ. The CDR3 length is 13 residues. V gave up 0 bases and J gave up 10 bases, with 11 bases separating them.

This clonotype was picked up a small number of times. The chain links TRBV6-1 to TRBJ1-2, with a possible D match to TRBD1 (6 bases). The CDR3 has 15 amino acids. Trimming took off 6 bases at V and 8 bases at J, with 22 bases between the two ends. Germline CDR1 MNHNS, CDR2 SASEGT. CDR3 nucleotides: TGTGCCAGCAGCGCAACCAGACAGGACTTAAAAGGCTACACCTTC. Translation gives CASSATRQDLKGYTF.

The J gene is TRBJ1-6, the V gene TRBV20-1; D call uncertain. Germline CDR1 reads DFQATT; CDR2 reads SNEGSKA (reference sequence). Trimming pared 0 bases from V and 3 bases from J, leaving 9 bases between. The CDR3 has 15 amino acids. CDR3 DNA: TGCAGTGCTAGAGACAGGACGGGCTATAATTCACCCCTCCACTTT. Translation: CSARDRTGYNSPLHF.